The sequence of this T cell receptor (beta chain) was determined in a study of control samples from healthy donors and cancer patients. Assay used: immunoSEQ multiplex PCR; TCRdb lists only in-frame clones, some missing. Found here are about 130,000 clones, around 93% of them singletons; the top ten hold more than 1.5%. From germline, CDR1 is MNHEY and CDR2 SVGAGI. CDR3 size: 13 residues. Trimming cost V 0 bases and J 8 bases, with 8 bases left between them. The chain joins TRBV6-5 to TRBJ2-1; D may be TRBD2 (6 bases). The sequence was collected from a middle-aged man with head and neck cancer. The specimen sequenced was PBMCs. In DNA, the CDR3 is TGTGCCAGCAGTTACTCGAGCGGGTATGAGCAGTTCTTC. Protein product: CASSYSSGYEQFF.